The clone carrying this TCR beta chain came up a few times. The source of the sample is a study of shared clonotypes between healthy human individuals. Here immunoSEQ multiplex PCR was the method, and the copy in TCRdb shows in-frame clones only, minus some. The sample consists of around 2,000,000 clones, about 95% of them appearing once. Germline V lookup: CDR1 SNHLY, CDR2 FYNNEI. This CDR3 contains 15 residues. V gave up 10 bases and J gave up 7 bases; unmatched junction bases: 14. Positively selected for CCR7, the CD45RO-negative cells used as naive CD8 cells excluded terminally differentiated effector memory CD45RA+ cells.

Sequencing was done on a sample of naive CD8+ T cells sorted from blood. The chain combines TRBV2 with TRBJ1-2, with 11 bases matching TRBD1. This sequence originates from a man younger than 30 in good health. CDR3 nucleotide sequence: TGTGCCACCCCGGGAGGCGGACAGGGGGCAGGTGGCTACACCTTC. Translation gives CATPGGGQGAGGYTF. Drawing the rest from reference TRBV2 and TRBJ1-2, the complete variable domain is EPEVTQTPSHQVTQMGQEVILRCVPISNHLYFYWYRQILGQKVEFLVSFYNNEISEKSEIFDDQFSVERPDGSNFTLKIRSTKLEDSAMYFCATPGGGQGAGGYTFGSGTRLTVV.